This T cell receptor beta chain was captured in a study of vaccination effects on CD4 cells after COVID-19. CDR3 size: 16 residues. Germline CDR1 and CDR2: SGHRS and YFSETQ. V lost 4 bases and J 0 bases, leaving 13 bases between the germline ends. On this clone: The antigen is undetermined.

ViraFEST expansion of antigen-specific CD4+ T cells with viral peptide pools preceded sequencing. Isolation of CD4+ T cells took place after nine to ten days of culture. The vaccine given was either BNT162b2 or mRNA-1273, in two doses. Wells of roughly 1.9 million PBMC each were grown with 10 IU/ml IL-2 and about 10 ug/ml peptides. Broader study findings: In healthy vaccinees, only 1 of 255 vaccine-induced clones cross-reacted with common cold coronaviruses.

The protocol was immunoSEQ multiplex PCR, while the TCRdb copy is restricted to in-frame clones and leaves out a portion. This sample has some 69,000 clones, with roughly 74% found just once. The chain couples TRBV5-1 to TRBJ2-2; either TRBD1 or TRBD2 may supply D (5 bases each). The TCR comes from a human donor who received a COVID-19 vaccine. The sequenced sample was CD4+ T cells from PBMCs cultured with HCoV-229E spike peptides, obtained after COVID-19 vaccination. For the CDR3, the DNA is TGCGCCAGCAGCCCATGGGACGCGGCGAACACCGGGGAGCTGTTTTTT. Translating gives CASSPWDAANTGELFF. The whole variable domain, filled in from reference TRBV5-1 and TRBJ2-2, reads KAGVTQTPRYLIKTRGQQVTLSCSPISGHRSVSWYQQTPGQGLQFLFEYFSETQRNKGNFPGRFSGRQFSNSRSEMNVSTLELGDSALYLCASSPWDAANTGELFFGEGSRLTVL.